Described below is a single T cell receptor (beta chain) sequence and its context. This sample is drawn from a study of T-cell memory formation after mild COVID-19. From the 5' RACE reads, TCRdb called clonotypes with MiXCR, one entry per CDR3 protein. The sample consists of more than 350,000 distinct CDR3 sequences, 15% to 20% of them appearing once. Trimming at V came to 3 bases and at J to 1 base, leaving 10 bases not matched to a gene. The length of the CDR3 is 18 residues. Looked up from germline, CDR1 is MGHRA and CDR2 is YSYEKL. The sequenced material came from PBMCs or a T cell subset sorted from them (not recorded which). This sequence joins TRBV4-1 and TRBJ2-1; 9 nucleotides align to TRBD1. This clonotype was obtained from a man aged 18 to 29 who had mild COVID-19 (a few samples of this study predate the infection). Cell type and time point are not known. The CDR3 DNA reads as TGCGCCAGCAGCCAGAAACCTGCCGGGACAGGGTCCTACAATGAGCAGTTCTTC. Its protein product is CASSQKPAGTGSYNEQFF.